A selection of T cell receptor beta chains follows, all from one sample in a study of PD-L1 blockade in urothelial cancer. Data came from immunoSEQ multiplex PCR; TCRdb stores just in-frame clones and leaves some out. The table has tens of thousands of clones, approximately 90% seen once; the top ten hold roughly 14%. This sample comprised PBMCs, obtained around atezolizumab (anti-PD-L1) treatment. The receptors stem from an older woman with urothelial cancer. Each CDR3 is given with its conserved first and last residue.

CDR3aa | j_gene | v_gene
CASRYSAGSYNEQFF | TRBJ2-1 | TRBV19
CSAGQLNQPQHF | TRBJ1-5 | TRBV29-1
CASSPDRGTDTQYF | TRBJ2-3 | TRBV5-1
CASGGVMSPLHF | TRBJ1-6 | TRBV7-3
CASSRDRDQPQHF | TRBJ1-5 | TRBV27
CASTPQVNQPQHF | TRBJ1-5 | TRBV19
CASSRDRGGTDTQYF | TRBJ2-3 | TRBV28
CASSVTGVSGELFF | TRBJ2-2 | TRBV6-1
CASSGDSYNEQFF | TRBJ2-1 | TRBV2
CASSLGRVIIEQFF | TRBJ2-1 | TRBV27
CATRQQGSGNTIYF | TRBJ1-3 | TRBV5-6
CASSGDRVYEQYF | TRBJ2-7 | TRBV2
CASSHKAGLAVDTQYF | TRBJ2-3 | TRBV7-2
CASSTEAGREAYEQYF | TRBJ2-7 | TRBV7-9
CASSPPGQGGYGNQPQHF | TRBJ1-5 | TRBV19
CATFNSRSYEQYF | TRBJ2-7 | TRBV10-3
CASSFLYRLAGGRKSSYNEQFF | TRBJ2-1 | TRBV13
CASSPLSGEQYF | TRBJ2-7 | TRBV27
CASSLAGDRREKLFF | TRBJ1-4 | TRBV5-1
CASTSPGGSFNEQFF | TRBJ2-1 | TRBV10-2
CASSLRLVYNSPLHF | TRBJ1-6 | TRBV19
CASSLAGAGEAFF | TRBJ1-1 | TRBV5-5
CASSLTGFYGYTF | TRBJ1-2 | TRBV28
CASSLSTGWGTDTQYF | TRBJ2-3 | TRBV5-1
CASSSNRGGYTF | TRBJ1-2 | TRBV5-1
CASSERRNYGYTF | TRBJ1-2 | TRBV6-1
CASSAVGRATYNEQFF | TRBJ2-1 | TRBV2
CASSLEASGGTDTQYF | TRBJ2-3 | TRBV5-4
CASSLTSWTDTQYF | TRBJ2-3 | TRBV9
CASSWLWGGQGLAKNIQYF | TRBJ2-4 | TRBV5-7
CASSLGAGVANEQFF | TRBJ2-1 | TRBV5-1
CASSLAGQGGGYTF | TRBJ1-2 | TRBV7-8
CASSLRGQPQHF | TRBJ1-5 | TRBV7-2
CASSVEGSRAYGYTF | TRBJ1-2 | TRBV9
CASSPVQGQPQHF | TRBJ1-5 | TRBV7-9
CASSQQAGGPFRYNEQFF | TRBJ2-1 | TRBV4-1
CASSHQTGENTEAFF | TRBJ1-1 | TRBV7-6
CASSRQGSGQETQYF | TRBJ2-5 | TRBV6-1
CASSVTSGGQGYEQYF | TRBJ2-7 | TRBV9
CASSLGTSLSGELFF | TRBJ2-2 | TRBV5-1
CASSQVDRETQYF | TRBJ2-5 | TRBV4-2
CASSSGPTDTQYF | TRBJ2-3 | TRBV10-1
CASSLLAGERELFF | TRBJ2-2 | TRBV27
CASSNTGSSGNTIYF | TRBJ1-3 | TRBV7-6
CARGLKVHEQYF | TRBJ2-7 | TRBV11-3
CASSLDRVTDTQYF | TRBJ2-3 | TRBV11-3
CASRSGRDQPQHF | TRBJ1-5 | TRBV27
CASSLAGAKNIQYF | TRBJ2-4 | TRBV5-1
CASRSDRVDEKLFF | TRBJ1-4 | TRBV2
CASSLGGNSNQPQHF | TRBJ1-5 | TRBV27
CASGLAGGSYEQYF | TRBJ2-7 | TRBV7-8
CASRTGGGYGYTF | TRBJ1-2 | TRBV6-1
CASSPLGLYGYTF | TRBJ1-2 | TRBV6-1
CASNGAGLSTDTQYF | TRBJ2-3 | TRBV28
CASSIVLAGPLGYNEQFF | TRBJ2-1 | TRBV19
CASSDVATGRKGELFF | TRBJ1-4 | TRBV25-1
CASSPIPLSGAVNEKLFF | TRBJ1-4 | TRBV28